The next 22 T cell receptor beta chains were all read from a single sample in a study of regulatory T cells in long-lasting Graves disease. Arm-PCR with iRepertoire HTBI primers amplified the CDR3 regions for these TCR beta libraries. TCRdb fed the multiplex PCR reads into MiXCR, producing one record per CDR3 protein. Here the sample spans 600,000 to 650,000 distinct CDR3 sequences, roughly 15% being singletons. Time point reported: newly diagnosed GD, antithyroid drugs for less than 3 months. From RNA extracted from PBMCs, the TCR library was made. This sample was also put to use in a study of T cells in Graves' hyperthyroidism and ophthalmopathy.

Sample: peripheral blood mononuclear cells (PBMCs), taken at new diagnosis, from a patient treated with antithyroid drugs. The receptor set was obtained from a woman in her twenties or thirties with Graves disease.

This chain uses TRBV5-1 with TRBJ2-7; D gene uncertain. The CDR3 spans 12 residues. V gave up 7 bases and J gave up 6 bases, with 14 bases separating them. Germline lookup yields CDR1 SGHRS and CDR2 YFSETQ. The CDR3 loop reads CASHTPPVEQYF. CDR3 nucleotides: TGCGCCAGCCACACCCCTCCAGTCGAGCAGTACTTC.

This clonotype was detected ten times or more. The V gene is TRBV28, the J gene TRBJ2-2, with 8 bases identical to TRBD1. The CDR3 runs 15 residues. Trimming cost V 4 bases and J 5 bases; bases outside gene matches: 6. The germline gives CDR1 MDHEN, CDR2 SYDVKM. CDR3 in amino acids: CASSSGGAGTGELFF. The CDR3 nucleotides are TGTGCCAGCAGTTCAGGGGGCGCGGGGACCGGGGAGCTGTTTTTT.

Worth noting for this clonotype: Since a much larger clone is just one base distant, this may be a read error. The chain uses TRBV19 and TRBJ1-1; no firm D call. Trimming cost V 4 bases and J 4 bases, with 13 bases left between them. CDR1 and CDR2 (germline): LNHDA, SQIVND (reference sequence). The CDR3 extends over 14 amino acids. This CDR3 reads CASSTQPEGTEAFF. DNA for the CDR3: TGTGCCAGTAGTACGCAACCCGAAGGCACTGAAGCTTTCTTT.

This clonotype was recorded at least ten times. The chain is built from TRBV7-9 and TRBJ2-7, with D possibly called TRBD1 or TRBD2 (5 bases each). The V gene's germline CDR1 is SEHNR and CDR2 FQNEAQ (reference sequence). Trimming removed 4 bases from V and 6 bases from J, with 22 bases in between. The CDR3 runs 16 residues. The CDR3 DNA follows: TGTGCCAGCAGCTCCGGACAACACTTCCGCGAGGGCGAGCAGTACTTC. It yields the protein CASSSGQHFREGEQYF.

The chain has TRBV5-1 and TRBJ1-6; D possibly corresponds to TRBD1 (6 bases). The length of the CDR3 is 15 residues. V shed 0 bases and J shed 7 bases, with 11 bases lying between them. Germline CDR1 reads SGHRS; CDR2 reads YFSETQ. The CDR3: CASSLASGTNSPLHF. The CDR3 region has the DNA TGCGCCAGCAGCTTGGCCTCAGGGACAAATTCACCCCTCCACTTT.

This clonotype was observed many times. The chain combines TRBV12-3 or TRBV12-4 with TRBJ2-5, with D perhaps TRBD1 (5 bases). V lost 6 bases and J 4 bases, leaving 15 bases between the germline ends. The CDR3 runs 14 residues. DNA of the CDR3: TGTGCCAGCAGCCGTAGGGAAACAGGAGAGACCCAGTACTTC. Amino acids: CASSRRETGETQYF.

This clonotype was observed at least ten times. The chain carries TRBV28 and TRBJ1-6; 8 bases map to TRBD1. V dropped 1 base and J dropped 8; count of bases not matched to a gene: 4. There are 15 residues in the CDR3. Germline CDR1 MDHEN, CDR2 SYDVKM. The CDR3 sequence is CASSLSDRGDSPLHF. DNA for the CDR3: TGTGCCAGCAGTTTATCAGACAGGGGTGATTCACCCCTCCACTTT.

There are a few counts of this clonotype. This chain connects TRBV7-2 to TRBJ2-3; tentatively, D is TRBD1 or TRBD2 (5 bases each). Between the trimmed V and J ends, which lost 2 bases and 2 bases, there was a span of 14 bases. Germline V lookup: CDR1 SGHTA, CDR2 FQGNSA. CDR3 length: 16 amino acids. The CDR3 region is CASSLRGVSTTDTQYF. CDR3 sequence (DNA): TGTGCCAGCAGCTTAAGGGGAGTTTCAACCACAGATACGCAGTATTTT.

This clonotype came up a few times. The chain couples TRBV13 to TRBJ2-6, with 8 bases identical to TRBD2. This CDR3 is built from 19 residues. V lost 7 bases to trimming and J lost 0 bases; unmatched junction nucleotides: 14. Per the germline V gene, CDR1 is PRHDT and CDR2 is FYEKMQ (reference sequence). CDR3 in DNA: TGTGCCAGCACCACCCGAGGACGCGGGGGGCCCTCTGGGGCCAACGTCCTGACTTTC. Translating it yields CASTTRGRGGPSGANVLTF.

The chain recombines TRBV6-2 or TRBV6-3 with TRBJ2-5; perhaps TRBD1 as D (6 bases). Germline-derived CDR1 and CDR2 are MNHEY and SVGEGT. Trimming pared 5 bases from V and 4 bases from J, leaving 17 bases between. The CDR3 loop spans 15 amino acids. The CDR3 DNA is TGTGCCAGCAGTGAACTGGGGACACAGACAGAGACCCAGTACTTC. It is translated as CASSELGTQTETQYF.

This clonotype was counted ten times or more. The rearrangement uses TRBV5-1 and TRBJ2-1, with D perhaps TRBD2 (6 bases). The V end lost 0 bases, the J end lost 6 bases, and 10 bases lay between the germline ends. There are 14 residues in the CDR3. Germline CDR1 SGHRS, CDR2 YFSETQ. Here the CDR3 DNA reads TGCGCCAGCAGCTTGGTAGCGGCTAGCAATGAGCAGTTCTTC. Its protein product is CASSLVAASNEQFF.

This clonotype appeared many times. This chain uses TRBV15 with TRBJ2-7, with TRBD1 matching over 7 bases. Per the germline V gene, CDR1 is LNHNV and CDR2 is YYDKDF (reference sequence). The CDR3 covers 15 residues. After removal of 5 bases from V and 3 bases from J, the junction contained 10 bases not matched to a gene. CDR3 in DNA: TGTGCCACCAGCGGGAACTATCGGGACAGCTACGAGCAGTACTTC. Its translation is CATSGNYRDSYEQYF.

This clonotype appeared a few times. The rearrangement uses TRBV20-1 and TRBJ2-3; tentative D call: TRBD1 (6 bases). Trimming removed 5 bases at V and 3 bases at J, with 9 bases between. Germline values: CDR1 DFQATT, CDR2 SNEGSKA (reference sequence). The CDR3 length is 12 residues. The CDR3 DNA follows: TGCAGTGCTGATCAGGGGACAGATACGCAGTATTTT. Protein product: CSADQGTDTQYF.

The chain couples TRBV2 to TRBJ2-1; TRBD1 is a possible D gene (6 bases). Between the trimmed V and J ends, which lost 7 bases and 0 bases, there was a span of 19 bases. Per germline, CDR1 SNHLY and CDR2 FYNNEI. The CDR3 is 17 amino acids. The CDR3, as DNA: TGTGCCAGCACCAAGACAGGACTTTTTAACTCCTACAATGAGCAGTTCTTC. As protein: CASTKTGLFNSYNEQFF.

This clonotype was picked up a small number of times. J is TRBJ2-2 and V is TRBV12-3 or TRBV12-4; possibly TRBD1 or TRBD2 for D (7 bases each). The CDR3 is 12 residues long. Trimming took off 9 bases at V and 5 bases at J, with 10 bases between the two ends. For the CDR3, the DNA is TGTGCCAGTCAGGGGGGGACCGGGGAGCTGTTTTTT. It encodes CASQGGTGELFF.

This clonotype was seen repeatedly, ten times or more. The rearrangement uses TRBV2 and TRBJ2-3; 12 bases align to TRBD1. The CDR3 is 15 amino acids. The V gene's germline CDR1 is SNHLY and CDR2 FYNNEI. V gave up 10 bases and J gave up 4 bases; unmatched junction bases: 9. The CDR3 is CAIKAGTGGADTQYF. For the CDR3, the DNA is TGTGCCATCAAAGCCGGGACAGGGGGCGCAGATACGCAGTATTTT.

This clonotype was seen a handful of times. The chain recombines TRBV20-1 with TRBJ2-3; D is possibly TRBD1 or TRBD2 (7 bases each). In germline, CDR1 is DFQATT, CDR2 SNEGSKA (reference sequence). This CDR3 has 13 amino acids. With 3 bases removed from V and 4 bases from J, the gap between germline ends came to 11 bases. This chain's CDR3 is CSARTGRADTQYF. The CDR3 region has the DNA TGCAGTGCTAGGACAGGGAGGGCAGATACGCAGTATTTT.

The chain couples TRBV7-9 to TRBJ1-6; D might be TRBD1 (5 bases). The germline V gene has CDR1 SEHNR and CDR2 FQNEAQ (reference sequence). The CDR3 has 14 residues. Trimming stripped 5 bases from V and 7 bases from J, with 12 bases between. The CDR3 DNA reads TGTGCCAGCAGCCGGGACCATGAGAATTCACCCCTCCACTTT. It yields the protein CASSRDHENSPLHF.

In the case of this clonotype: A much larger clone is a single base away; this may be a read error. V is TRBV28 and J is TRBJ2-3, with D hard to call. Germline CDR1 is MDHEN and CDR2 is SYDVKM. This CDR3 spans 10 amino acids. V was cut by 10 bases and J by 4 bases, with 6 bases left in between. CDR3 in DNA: TGTGCCACCTTCGCAGATACGCAGTATTTT. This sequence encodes CATFADTQYF.

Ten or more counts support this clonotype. The CDR3 nucleotides read TGTGCCAGCAGTCCGACAGGGGTTTGGGTAGATACGCAGTATTTT. It encodes CASSPTGVWVDTQYF. This rearrangement joins TRBV12-3 or TRBV12-4 to TRBJ2-3; 8 bases align to TRBD1. V was pared by 5 bases and J by 5 bases, with 9 bases of the junction left unmatched. The CDR3 is made up of 15 amino acids.

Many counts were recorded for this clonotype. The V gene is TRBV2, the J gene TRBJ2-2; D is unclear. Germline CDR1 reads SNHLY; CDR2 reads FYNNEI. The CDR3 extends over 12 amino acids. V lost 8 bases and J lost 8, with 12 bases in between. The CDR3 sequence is CASGHLDGELFF. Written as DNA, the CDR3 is TGTGCCAGCGGGCACCTTGATGGGGAGCTGTTTTTT.

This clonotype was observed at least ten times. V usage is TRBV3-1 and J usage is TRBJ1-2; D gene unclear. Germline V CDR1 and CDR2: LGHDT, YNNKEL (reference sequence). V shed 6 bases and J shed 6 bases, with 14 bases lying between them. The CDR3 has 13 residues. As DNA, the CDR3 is TGTGCCAGCAGAACCACAATGGGCGATGGCTACACCTTC. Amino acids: CASRTTMGDGYTF.